These T cell receptor beta chains were read from a single sample in a study of human T cells and chemical hapten exposure. TCRdb reanalysed the RACE reads using MiXCR and keeps one entry per CDR3 protein. The table includes approximately 400,000 distinct CDR3 sequences, approximately 5% detected once. Sequences were derived from whole blood, sampled in connection with sensitization to the hapten diphenylcyclopropenone (DPC). Receptors originate from a woman in her fifties or sixties with alopecia areata. Some clones in this sample may be carry-over from other donors' samples. The CDR3 runs from the conserved cysteine through the conserved F or W. D genes are given only for firm matches. Part of the rows lack a size; the others show once, few, many or a class for expanded clones.

.	.	TRBV6-1	TRBJ1-4	CASKLDHEKLFF	TGTGCCAGCAAGCTGGACCATGAAAAACTGTTTTTT
.	few	TRBV7-2	TRBJ2-5	CASSPYAGRSQETQYF	TGTGCCAGCAGCCCCTACGCGGGACGGTCCCAAGAGACCCAGTACTTC
.	.	TRBV11-2	TRBJ2-5	CASSPAWGEETQYF	TGTGCCAGCAGCCCCGCGTGGGGCGAGGAGACCCAGTACTTC
.	few	TRBV28	TRBJ1-5	CASSSYSNQPQHF	TGTGCCAGCAGCTCCTATAGCAATCAGCCCCAGCATTTT
.	many	TRBV7-6	TRBJ1-1	CASSLGDGAGRAPDTEAFF	TGTGCCAGCAGCTTAGGGGATGGGGCAGGGCGGGCCCCGGACACTGAAGCTTTCTTT
.	few	TRBV12-3/TRBV12-4	TRBJ1-2	CASSDSLYYGYTF	TGTGCCAGCAGTGACAGCTTATACTATGGCTACACCTTC
TRBD1	few	TRBV11-2	TRBJ1-2	CASSLDRTGANYGYTF	TGTGCCAGCAGCTTAGATAGAACAGGGGCTAACTATGGCTACACCTTC
TRBD2	many	TRBV5-1	TRBJ2-2	CASSLVVTSVSGELFF	TGCGCCAGCAGCTTGGTCGTGACTAGCGTCTCCGGGGAGCTGTTTTTT
TRBD1	.	TRBV5-6	TRBJ1-2	CASSLSGQNYGYTF	TGTGCCAGCAGCTTGTCGGGACAGAACTATGGCTACACCTTC
TRBD2	many	TRBV20-1	TRBJ2-3	CSAGGLAGGTDTQYF	TGCAGTGCTGGGGGACTAGCGGGAGGGACAGATACGCAGTATTTT
.	.	TRBV20-1	TRBJ2-7	CSASGPGQIYEQYF	TGCAGTGCTAGTGGCCCCGGACAGATCTACGAGCAGTACTTC
.	many	TRBV11-2	TRBJ2-1	CASSLDSTHEQFF	TGTGCCAGCAGCTTAGACTCAACCCATGAGCAGTTCTTC
.	.	TRBV18	TRBJ2-6	CASSPSLSAAFSGANVLTF	TGTGCCAGCTCACCAAGCCTCTCGGCGGCCTTCTCTGGGGCCAACGTCCTGACTTTC
.	many	TRBV2	TRBJ1-4	CASSEARVDEKLFF	TGTGCCAGCAGTGAAGCTCGAGTTGATGAAAAACTGTTTTTT
.	few	TRBV12-3/TRBV12-4	TRBJ2-1	CASSFIPGLNEQFF	TGTGCCAGCAGTTTTATCCCGGGGCTTAATGAGCAGTTCTTC
.	many	TRBV5-1	TRBJ1-4	CASRDGSVLATNEKLFF	TGCGCCAGCAGGGACGGGTCAGTGTTAGCAACTAATGAAAAACTGTTTTTT
.	many	TRBV25-1	TRBJ1-2	CASSELSHQSGYTF	TGTGCCAGCAGTGAATTGAGCCACCAGAGTGGCTACACCTTC
.	many	TRBV20-1	TRBJ2-7	CSAITPNTYEQYF	TGCAGTGCTATAACACCGAACACCTACGAGCAGTACTTC
.	many	TRBV4-1	TRBJ2-2	CASSQDGGGTGELFF	TGCGCCAGCAGCCAAGATGGAGGGGGAACCGGGGAGCTGTTTTTT
.	many	TRBV20-1	TRBJ2-7	CSAPDDHEQYF	TGCAGTGCTCCCGATGACCACGAGCAGTACTTC
TRBD1	.	TRBV7-9	TRBJ1-2	CASSLAGTGKFGYTF	TGTGCCAGCAGCTTAGCCGGGACAGGGAAATTTGGCTACACCTTC
.	.	TRBV3-1	TRBJ1-5	CASSQDLGDNQPQHF	TGTGCCAGCAGCCAAGATCTTGGGGACAATCAGCCCCAGCATTTT
.	few	TRBV6-1	TRBJ1-5	CASSTARDGQPQHF	TGTGCCAGCAGTACGGCCAGGGATGGACAGCCCCAGCATTTT
.	many	TRBV7-2	TRBJ1-3	CASSPTPGNTIYF	TGTGCCAGCAGCCCGACCCCTGGAAACACCATATATTTT
TRBD1	.	TRBV12-3/TRBV12-4	TRBJ1-5	CASSPDRGWNQPQHF	TGTGCCAGCAGCCCCGACAGGGGATGGAATCAGCCCCAGCATTTT
TRBD1	many	TRBV30	TRBJ1-1	CAWAMRGDSGTEAFF	TGTGCCTGGGCCATGCGCGGGGACAGCGGGACTGAAGCTTTCTTT
.	many	TRBV6-6	TRBJ2-5	CASSYRVEETQYF	TGTGCCAGCAGTTACAGGGTAGAAGAGACCCAGTACTTC
.	many	TRBV24-1	TRBJ1-2	CATSDGGVDGYTF	TGTGCCACCAGTGATGGGGGGGTCGATGGCTACACCTTC
.	many	TRBV29-1	TRBJ2-1	CSVVPQYGGYNEQFF	TGCAGCGTTGTACCCCAGTACGGAGGGTACAATGAGCAGTTCTTC
TRBD1	many	TRBV28	TRBJ2-1	CASSPPQGANYNEQFF	TGTGCCAGCAGTCCGCCGCAGGGGGCGAATTACAATGAGCAGTTCTTC
.	few	TRBV7-9	TRBJ1-3	CASSSTDSGGNTIYF	TGTGCCAGCAGCTCCACGGACAGTGGAGGAAACACCATATATTTT
TRBD2	few	TRBV3-1	TRBJ2-3	CASSRHSGGAIETDTQYF	TGTGCCAGCAGCCGTCATAGCGGGGGGGCGATCGAGACAGATACGCAGTATTTT
.	many	TRBV10-3	TRBJ2-1	CAIKGRELVNEQFF	TGTGCCATCAAAGGCAGGGAATTGGTTAATGAGCAGTTCTTC
TRBD1	many	TRBV27	TRBJ2-7	CASSPTGVPAYEQYF	TGTGCCAGCAGTCCGACAGGGGTACCGGCCTACGAGCAGTACTTC
TRBD1	many	TRBV6-5	TRBJ2-3	CASSYDRGADTQYF	TGTGCCAGCAGTTACGACAGGGGTGCAGATACGCAGTATTTT
.	many	TRBV20-1	TRBJ2-1	CSARPTAGVYNEQFF	TGCAGTGCCAGACCCACAGCAGGGGTTTACAATGAGCAGTTCTTC
.	many	TRBV5-1	TRBJ2-7	CASRTGQSSSYEQYF	TGCGCCAGCAGAACTGGACAGAGCAGCTCCTACGAGCAGTACTTC
.	many	TRBV6-2/TRBV6-3	TRBJ2-3	CAVGPGFDTQYF	TGTGCCGTGGGTCCAGGGTTCGATACGCAGTATTTT
TRBD1	few	TRBV27	TRBJ1-6	CASKDRASPLHF	TGTGCCAGTAAGGACAGGGCCTCACCCCTCCACTTT
TRBD1	many	TRBV5-6	TRBJ1-1	CASSFSATGGVTEAFF	TGTGCCAGCAGCTTTTCCGCTACAGGGGGCGTCACTGAAGCTTTCTTT
.	many	TRBV13	TRBJ2-1	CASSHGVTPNEQFF	TGTGCCAGCAGCCACGGAGTGACCCCCAATGAGCAGTTCTTC
.	.	TRBV2	TRBJ2-6	CASRLLESGANVLTF	TGTGCCAGCAGACTTCTAGAGTCTGGGGCCAACGTCCTGACTTTC
.	.	TRBV12-5	TRBJ1-5	CASGSDASNQPQHF	TGTGCTAGTGGCTCAGACGCTAGCAATCAGCCCCAGCATTTT
TRBD1	few	TRBV19	TRBJ1-2	CASSPPRGGYTF	TGTGCCAGTAGTCCGCCCAGGGGGGGCTACACCTTC
.	few	TRBV20-1	TRBJ2-3	CSARDWRIGDTQYF	TGCAGTGCTAGAGATTGGCGTATAGGGGATACGCAGTATTTT
.	many	TRBV7-2	TRBJ2-4	CASSLGPERAKNIQYF	TGTGCCAGCAGCTTAGGACCGGAACGGGCCAAAAACATTCAGTACTTC
TRBD1	.	TRBV28	TRBJ2-6	CASSSRDRVAGANVLTF	TGTGCCAGCAGTAGCCGGGACAGGGTAGCTGGGGCCAACGTCCTGACTTTC
.	many	TRBV28	TRBJ2-7	CASSGAISYEQYF	TGTGCCAGCTCTGGCGCCATTTCCTACGAGCAGTACTTC
TRBD1	many	TRBV3-1	TRBJ1-5	CASSQGDRGPQPQHF	TGTGCCAGCAGCCAAGGCGACAGGGGGCCTCAGCCCCAGCATTTT
TRBD1	few	TRBV7-3	TRBJ1-2	CASSLTGEDYGYTF	TGTGCCAGCAGCTTGACAGGGGAGGACTATGGCTACACCTTC
.	few	TRBV12-5	TRBJ2-3	CASGLVRTDTQYF	TGTGCTAGTGGTTTGGTACGTACAGATACGCAGTATTTT
.	many	TRBV28	TRBJ2-7	CASSFNEQYF	TGTGCCAGCAGTTTCAACGAGCAGTACTTC
.	.	TRBV15	TRBJ2-1	CATSREGLSSYNEQFF	TGTGCCACCAGCAGAGAAGGGTTAAGCTCCTACAATGAGCAGTTCTTC
.	many	TRBV7-8	TRBJ2-1	CASSWSSNEQFF	TGTGCCAGCAGCTGGAGTTCCAATGAGCAGTTCTTC
.	many	TRBV6-2/TRBV6-3	TRBJ1-5	CASMGGRGQPQHF	TGTGCCAGCATGGGGGGAAGGGGTCAGCCCCAGCATTTT
TRBD2	.	TRBV20-1	TRBJ2-3	CSARDPLTSGTDTQYF	TGCAGTGCTAGAGATCCTTTGACTAGCGGCACAGATACGCAGTATTTT
TRBD2	few	TRBV6-6	TRBJ2-1	CASSPTSGRASYNEQFF	TGTGCCAGCAGTCCCACTAGCGGGAGGGCATCCTACAATGAGCAGTTCTTC
.	many	TRBV9	TRBJ1-5	CASSPLAGDQPQHF	TGTGCCAGCAGCCCACTTGCGGGCGATCAGCCCCAGCATTTT
TRBD1	many	TRBV6-1	TRBJ1-4	CASSAGTGYEKLFF	TGTGCCAGCAGTGCCGGGACAGGGTATGAAAAACTGTTTTTT